Sequencing of this T cell receptor (beta chain) was carried out in a study of blood T cells in healthy people across ages. The CDR3 has 17 residues. Trimming removed 2 bases from V and 1 base from J, with 14 bases in between. CDR1 and CDR2 (germline): MNHNY, SVGAGI (reference sequence). The second PCR ran roughly 6 to 11 cycles with a sample-barcoded 5' primer and J-beta primers. A single record per CDR3 protein comes from TCRdb applying MiXCR to the 5' RACE reads. The table lists over 1,200,000 distinct CDR3 sequences, approximately 59% of them singletons, with 6.5% to 8.5% in the top ten. The receptor was isolated from a young man in good health. The chain carries TRBV6-6 and TRBJ2-2, with D uncertain. Sequenced material: blood. Here the CDR3 DNA reads TGTGCCAGCAGTTACCCCAAAAACGGGTTGAACACCGGGGAGCTGTTTTTT. This encodes CASSYPKNGLNTGELFF.